This TCR beta chain derives from a study of T-cell reconstitution after alpha-beta-depleted transplantation in children listed by TCRdb under 2016. For the wider study: Using TCR repertoire profiling, the study quantitatively followed how T-cell immune reconstitution unfolded in children after TCRalphabeta/CD19-depleted allogeneic hematopoietic cell transplantation.

The CDR3 holds 15 amino acids from the cysteine to the phenylalanine. The entry retains the CDR3 DNA only, 45 bases that are in frame from base 1. CDR1 is given as SGHVS and CDR2 as FQNEAQ, both from the germline V gene. Trimming removed 5 bases from V and 9 bases from J, leaving 20 bases between the germline ends. Worth noting for this clonotype: The antigen this receptor binds is unknown. No base quality values were provided; no much bigger clone lies one nucleotide off.

To prepare the library, PCR was applied. The sequencing machine was an Illumina HiSeq 2500. To normalize quantification of the TCRbeta repertoire, the TCR libraries were built with molecular barcoding that relied on unique molecular identifiers. TCRdb itself trimmed the public reads at Q25 with fastp, ran MiXCR and retained productive beta chains. Merged by CDR3 protein, the rows form single entries marked with the most common genes and DNA. Here the sample has more than 450,000 distinct CDR3 sequences; approximately 20% occur a single time. The top ten hold more than 2.5% of the sample. The material was PBMCs from the stem cell graft donor, obtained from the stem cell graft. The clonotype comes from a human donor who donated a stem cell graft to a child with acute lymphoblastic leukemia. The sequence joins TRBV7-8 to TRBJ2-1, with the D gene call left open. The CDR3 region has the sequence CASSPPLYMDAEQFF. The DNA sequence is TGTGCCAGCAGCCCCCCCCTTTATATGGACGCTGAGCAGTTCTTC.